Only a few counts were recorded for the clone carrying this T cell receptor beta chain. The data were taken from a study of blood T cell repertoires in COVID-19. About the study: Acute and convalescent COVID-19 samples came from the United States, Italy and Spain. In each case, the material was cDNA or gDNA derived from T cells, B-cell-depleted T cells, or PBMCs.

From germline, CDR1 is LNHDA and CDR2 SQIVND (reference sequence). Between the trimmed V and J ends, which lost 6 bases and 3 bases, there was a span of 15 bases. CDR3 length equals 14 residues. Using immunoSEQ multiplex PCR, the repertoire was profiled, and TCRdb retains in-frame clones only, with some absent. The table has a few hundred thousand clones, approximately 86% seen once. Living in 24 US areas, the participants were between roughly 18 and 95 years of age. Among Cohort 3 donors, those recovered had two negative PCRs, clearance, or symptom resolution. V and J are TRBV19 and TRBJ2-7; maybe TRBD1 (6 bases). The sequence derives from a woman aged 30 to 39 who had recovered from COVID-19. Sequences were obtained from PBMCs or T cells enriched from blood (not recorded which). In DNA, the CDR3 is TGTGCCAGTAGCCTACAGGGATTCGGCTACGAGCAGTACTTC. Protein: CASSLQGFGYEQYF.